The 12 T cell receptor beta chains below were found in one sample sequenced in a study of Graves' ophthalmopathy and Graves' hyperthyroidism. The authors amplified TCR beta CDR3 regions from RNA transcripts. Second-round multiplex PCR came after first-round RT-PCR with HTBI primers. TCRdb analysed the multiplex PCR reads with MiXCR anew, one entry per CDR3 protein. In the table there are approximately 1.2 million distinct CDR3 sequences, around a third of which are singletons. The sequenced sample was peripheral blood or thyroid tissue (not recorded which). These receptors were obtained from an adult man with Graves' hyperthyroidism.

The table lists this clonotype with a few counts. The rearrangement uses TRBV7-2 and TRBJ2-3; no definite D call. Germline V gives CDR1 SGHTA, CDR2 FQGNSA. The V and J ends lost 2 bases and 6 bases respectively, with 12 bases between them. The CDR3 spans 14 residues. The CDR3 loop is CASSLRPPGDTQYF. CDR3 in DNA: TGTGCCAGCAGCTTACGACCACCCGGTGATACGCAGTATTTT.

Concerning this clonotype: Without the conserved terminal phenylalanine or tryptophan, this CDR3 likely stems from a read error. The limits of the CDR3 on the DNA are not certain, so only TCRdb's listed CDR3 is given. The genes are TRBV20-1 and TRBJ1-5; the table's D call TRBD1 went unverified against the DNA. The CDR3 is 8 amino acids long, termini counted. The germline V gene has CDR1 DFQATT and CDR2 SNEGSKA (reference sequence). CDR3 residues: CSASWEWG.

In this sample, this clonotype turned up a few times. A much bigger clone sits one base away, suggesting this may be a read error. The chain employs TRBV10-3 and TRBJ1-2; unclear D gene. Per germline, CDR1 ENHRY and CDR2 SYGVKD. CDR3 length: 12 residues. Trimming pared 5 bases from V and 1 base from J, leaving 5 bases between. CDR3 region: CAISPLNYGYTF. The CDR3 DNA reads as TGTGCCATCAGTCCACTTAACTATGGCTACACCTTC.

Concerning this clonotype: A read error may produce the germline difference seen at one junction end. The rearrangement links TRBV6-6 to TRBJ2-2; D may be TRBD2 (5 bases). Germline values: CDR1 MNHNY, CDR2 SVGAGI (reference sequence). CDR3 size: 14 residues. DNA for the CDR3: TGTGCCAGCAGTTGGAATAGAGGCACCGGGGAGCTGTACTTC. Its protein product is CASSWNRGTGELYF.

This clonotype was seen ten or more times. CDR3 nucleotides: TGTGCCAGTTCCCGTCGGGGCCCCCAAGAGACCCAGTACTTC. Its protein product is CASSRRGPQETQYF. The rearrangement joins TRBV19 to TRBJ2-5; D may match TRBD1 or TRBD2 (5 bases each). The CDR3 has 14 amino acids. Per germline, CDR1 LNHDA and CDR2 SQIVND (reference sequence). V lost 8 bases and J lost 1, with 14 bases in between.

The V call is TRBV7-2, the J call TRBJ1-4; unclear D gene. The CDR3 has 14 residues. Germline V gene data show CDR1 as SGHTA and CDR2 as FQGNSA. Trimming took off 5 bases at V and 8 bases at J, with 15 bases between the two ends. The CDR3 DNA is TGTGCCAGCAGCCCGGATAGGGTAGTAGAAAAACTGTTTTTT. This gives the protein CASSPDRVVEKLFF.

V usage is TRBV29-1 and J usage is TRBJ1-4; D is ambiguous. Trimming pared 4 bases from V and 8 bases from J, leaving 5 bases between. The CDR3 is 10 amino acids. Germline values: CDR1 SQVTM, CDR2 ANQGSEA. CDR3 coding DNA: TGCAGCGTTGTTTCCGAAAAACTGTTTTTT. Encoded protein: CSVVSEKLFF.

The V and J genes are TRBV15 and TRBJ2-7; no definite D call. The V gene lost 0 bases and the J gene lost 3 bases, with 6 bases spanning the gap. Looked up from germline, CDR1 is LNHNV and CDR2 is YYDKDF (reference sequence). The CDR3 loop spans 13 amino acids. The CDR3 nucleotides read TGTGCCACCAGCAGAGATGGGTACTACGAGCAGTACTTC. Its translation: CATSRDGYYEQYF.

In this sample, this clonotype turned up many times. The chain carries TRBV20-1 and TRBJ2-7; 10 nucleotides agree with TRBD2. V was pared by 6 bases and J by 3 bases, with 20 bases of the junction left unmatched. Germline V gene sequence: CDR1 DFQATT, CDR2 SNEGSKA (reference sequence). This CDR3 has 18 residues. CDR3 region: CSADLALLAGGGNYEQYF. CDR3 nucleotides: TGCAGTGCCGACCTAGCCTTATTAGCGGGAGGTGGGAACTACGAGCAGTACTTC.

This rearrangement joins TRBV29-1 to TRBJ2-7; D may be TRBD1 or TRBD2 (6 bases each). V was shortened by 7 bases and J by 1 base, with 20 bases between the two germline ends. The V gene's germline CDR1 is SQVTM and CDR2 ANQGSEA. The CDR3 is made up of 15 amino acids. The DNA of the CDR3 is TGCAGCGGCATGAATGGGGGGCAGTTGTCCTACGAGCAGTACTTC. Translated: CSGMNGGQLSYEQYF.

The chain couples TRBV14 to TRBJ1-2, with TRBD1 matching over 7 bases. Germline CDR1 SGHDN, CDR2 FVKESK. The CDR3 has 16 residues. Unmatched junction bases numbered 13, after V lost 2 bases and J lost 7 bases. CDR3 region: CASSQYYRDRVRGYTF. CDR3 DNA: TGTGCCAGCAGCCAATACTACAGGGACAGAGTGCGTGGCTACACCTTC.

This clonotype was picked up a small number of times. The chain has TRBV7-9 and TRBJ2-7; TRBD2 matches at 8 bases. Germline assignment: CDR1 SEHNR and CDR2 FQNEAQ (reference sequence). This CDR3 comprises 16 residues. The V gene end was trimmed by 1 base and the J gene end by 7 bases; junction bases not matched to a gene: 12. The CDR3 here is CASSLVMAGGPGEQYF. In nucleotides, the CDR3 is TGTGCCAGCAGCTTAGTGATGGCGGGAGGTCCAGGGGAGCAGTACTTC.